A selection of T cell receptor beta chains follows, all from one sample in a study of blood T cells in healthy people across ages. A single record per CDR3 protein comes from TCRdb applying MiXCR to the 5' RACE reads. The table includes more than 650,000 distinct CDR3 sequences, roughly 20% detected once. Sample: blood. The source of these receptors is a man aged 65 to 79 in good health. Both conserved end residues are part of each CDR3. Each record gives: CDR3 length, clone size, J gene, D gene, V gene, CDR3 protein, CDR3 DNA. D genes are given only for firm matches. For some rows the clone size is stated as once, few or many, or as a class when expanded; others skip it.

13	many	TRBJ1-1	.	TRBV12-3/TRBV12-4	CASSTGMNTEAFF	TGTGCCAGCAGTACCGGGATGAACACTGAAGCTTTCTTT
16	.	TRBJ1-4	.	TRBV13	CASSLQGSATNEKLFF	TGTGCCAGCAGCTTGCAGGGGTCAGCAACTAATGAAAAACTGTTTTTT
13	.	TRBJ2-7	TRBD1	TRBV20-1	CSVARGRRYEQYF	TGCAGTGTCGCAAGGGGGCGCAGATACGAGCAGTACTTC
14	few	TRBJ1-1	.	TRBV19	CASSIAAAYTEAFF	TGTGCCAGTAGTATAGCGGCTGCTTACACTGAAGCTTTCTTT
15	few	TRBJ1-5	.	TRBV10-3	CAISESGTDNQPQHF	TGTGCCATCAGTGAGTCGGGGACTGACAATCAGCCCCAGCATTTT
15	.	TRBJ2-1	TRBD2	TRBV20-1	CSARDAASGIYEQFF	TGCAGTGCTAGAGATGCGGCTAGCGGGATCTATGAGCAGTTCTTC
17	few	TRBJ2-1	TRBD2	TRBV12-3/TRBV12-4	CASSPGTRWSLPNEQFF	TGTGCCAGCAGTCCCGGGACTAGATGGTCCCTCCCCAATGAGCAGTTCTTC
12	few	TRBJ2-3	.	TRBV7-9	CASNRDTDTQYF	TGTGCCAGCAACCGGGACACAGATACGCAGTATTTT
14	.	TRBJ2-2	.	TRBV7-9	CASSISGSTGELFF	TGTGCCAGCAGCATCTCAGGGAGCACCGGGGAGCTGTTTTTT
14	.	TRBJ2-2	.	TRBV20-1	CSARRDVGSGELFF	TGCAGTGCTCGCCGCGACGTGGGGTCCGGGGAGCTGTTTTTT
13	.	TRBJ2-1	.	TRBV30	CAWRPSDYNEQFF	TGTGCCTGGAGACCTAGCGACTACAATGAGCAGTTCTTC
15	.	TRBJ1-2	.	TRBV20-1	CSARQRRQDTWGYTF	TGCAGTGCTAGACAAAGAAGACAGGATACTTGGGGCTACACCTTC
16	few	TRBJ1-1	.	TRBV20-1	CSAKLDPSRPGTEAFF	TGCAGTGCTAAATTAGACCCGTCCCGACCGGGTACTGAAGCTTTCTTT
12	.	TRBJ1-2	.	TRBV20-1	CSARTTGYGYTF	TGCAGTGCTAGGACGACAGGCTATGGCTACACCTTC
12	.	TRBJ2-7	.	TRBV6-2/TRBV6-3	CATGTHTYEQYF	TGTGCCACAGGGACACACACCTACGAGCAGTACTTC
16	once	TRBJ2-6	.	TRBV6-5	CASSRNFGAGANVLTF	.
13	.	TRBJ1-5	.	TRBV6-5	CASSYGAYQPQHF	TGTGCCAGCAGTTATGGGGCCTATCAGCCCCAGCATTTT
12	.	TRBJ2-7	.	TRBV6-1	CASSETRQEGYF	TGTGCCAGCAGTGAAACCAGACAAGAGGGTTACTTC
16	few	TRBJ1-5	.	TRBV5-1	CASSWGPGHENQPQHF	TGCGCCAGCAGCTGGGGACCGGGCCATGAAAATCAGCCCCAGCATTTT
11	.	TRBJ2-5	.	TRBV20-1	CSARDMGTQYF	TGCAGTGCTAGAGATATGGGGACCCAGTACTTC
13	.	TRBJ2-5	.	TRBV7-3	CASSSTRQETQYF	TGTGCCAGCAGCTCAACTAGACAGGAGACCCAGTACTTC
14	.	TRBJ2-1	TRBD1	TRBV7-9	CASRSTGFNNEQFF	TGTGCCAGCAGGTCGACAGGGTTTAACAATGAGCAGTTCTTC
18	few	TRBJ1-5	.	TRBV20-1	CSARFGTAKRGSNQPQHF	TGCAGTGCTAGATTCGGTACAGCCAAACGGGGTAGCAATCAGCCCCAGCATTTT
14	few	TRBJ1-6	.	TRBV7-2	CASSSRQNNSPLHF	TGTGCCAGCAGCTCCCGGCAAAATAATTCACCCCTCCACTTT
17	.	TRBJ2-3	TRBD1	TRBV6-1	CASSRRTGRWSTDTQYF	TGTGCCAGCAGCCGCCGGACAGGGCGATGGAGCACAGATACGCAGTATTTT
12	few	TRBJ2-5	.	TRBV29-1	CSVAFGQETQYF	TGCAGCGTTGCTTTTGGTCAAGAGACCCAGTACTTC
15	many	TRBJ1-1	.	TRBV5-1	CASSLTDPLNTEAFF	TGCGCCAGCAGCTTGACGGACCCTCTGAACACTGAAGCTTTCTTT
17	.	TRBJ1-5	TRBD1	TRBV5-5	CASSLAIGQGSGQPQHF	TGTGCCAGCAGCTTGGCCATTGGACAGGGGAGCGGGCAGCCCCAGCATTTT
14	.	TRBJ1-2	.	TRBV20-1	CSAASQVGDDGYTF	TGCAGTGCGGCTAGTCAGGTGGGGGACGATGGCTACACCTTC
14	.	TRBJ2-1	.	TRBV12-3/TRBV12-4	CASVESSSYNEQFF	TGTGCCAGCGTAGAGTCTAGCTCCTACAATGAGCAGTTCTTC
15	few	TRBJ1-6	.	TRBV4-1	CASSQEGHRNSPLHF	TGCGCCAGCAGCCAGGAGGGACACAGAAATTCACCCCTCCACTTT
13	.	TRBJ2-7	.	TRBV15	CATSMAKTYEQYF	TGTGCCACCAGCATGGCCAAGACCTACGAGCAGTACTTC
14	few	TRBJ2-7	TRBD1	TRBV20-1	CSTLDTGDSYEQYF	TGCAGTACTCTGGATACAGGGGATTCCTACGAGCAGTACTTC
13	.	TRBJ1-2	.	TRBV3-1	CASSQDGTDGYTF	TGTGCCAGCAGCCAAGATGGGACGGATGGCTACACCTTC
13	.	TRBJ2-1	.	TRBV7-6	CAGSLYSYNEQFF	TGTGCCGGCAGCTTATATTCCTACAATGAGCAGTTCTTC